The 18 T cell receptor beta chains below were found in one sample sequenced in a study of blood T cell repertoires in COVID-19. Using immunoSEQ multiplex PCR, the repertoire was profiled, and TCRdb retains in-frame clones only, with some absent. Counted here are 150,000 to 200,000 clones, roughly 85% occurring once; the ten biggest clones make up about 9.6%. The sample comprised peripheral blood. The receptors stem from a man aged 45 to 65 with active or convalescent COVID-19.

This clone has a single count. The chain joins TRBV5-1 to TRBJ2-7, with D uncertain. This CDR3 region has 16 residues. The germline gives CDR1 SGHRS, CDR2 YFSETQ. Trimming shortened V by 0 bases and J by 2 bases, and 15 bases separated the two germline ends. The CDR3: CASSLALGRATYEQYF. The DNA for the CDR3 is TGCGCCAGCAGCTTGGCCTTGGGCAGAGCAACCTACGAGCAGTACTTC.

This clone was observed a few times. This chain uses TRBV19 with TRBJ2-1, with 8 bases identical to TRBD2. The length of the CDR3 is 17 residues. CDR1 LNHDA and CDR2 SQIVND come from the germline V gene (reference sequence). V shed 5 bases, J shed 8 bases, and the junction held 17 bases outside the gene matches. The CDR3 nucleotides are TGTGCCAGTAGTCCTCAACTAGCGGCTCTATCTCGGGATGAGCAGTTCTTC. Translation gives CASSPQLAALSRDEQFF.

As regards this clone: The junction differs from germline at one of its ends, possibly a read error. The CDR3 is CASSDSRGPFDEQYF. CDR3 in DNA: TGTGCCAGCAGTGACTCCAGGGGGCCGTTCGACGAGCAGTACTTC. The chain recombines TRBV6-7 with TRBJ2-7; 8 nucleotides agree with TRBD1. TRBV6-7 falls under the ORF class, with uncertain function. CDR3 length: 15 residues.

This clone appeared a single time. This chain uses TRBV6-5 with TRBJ2-7, with D perhaps TRBD1 (6 bases). This CDR3 is 15 amino acids long. Trimming removed 6 bases from V and 0 bases from J, with 15 bases in between. Germline CDR1 MNHEY, CDR2 SVGAGI. CDR3 loop: CASRLALQGSYEQYF. CDR3 DNA: TGTGCCAGCAGGCTCGCGTTACAGGGCTCCTACGAGCAGTACTTC.

This chain links TRBV28 with TRBJ1-1, with 12 bases aligning to TRBD1. CDR3 length equals 15 residues. CDR1 and CDR2 from the germline V gene are MDHEN and SYDVKM. V lost 2 bases to trimming and J lost 5 bases; unmatched junction nucleotides: 3. This CDR3 reads CASSLGTGGRTEAFF. The CDR3 nucleotides are TGTGCCAGCAGTTTAGGGACAGGGGGCAGGACTGAAGCTTTCTTT.

The CDR3 is CASSQTANYGYTF. As DNA, the CDR3 is TGTGCCAGCAGTCAGACAGCTAACTATGGCTACACCTTC. The rearrangement joins TRBV12-3 or TRBV12-4 to TRBJ1-2; TRBD1 might be the D (5 bases). The length of the CDR3 is 13 residues. V was cut by 5 bases and J by 0 bases, with 7 bases left in between.

V gene TRBV6-6 combines with J gene TRBJ2-1, with 14 bases that match TRBD2. In germline, CDR1 is MNHNY, CDR2 SVGAGI (reference sequence). The CDR3 runs 14 residues. Trimming took 6 bases from V and 14 from J; bases not matched to a gene: 9. CDR3: CASRSSGLAGEEFF. Here the CDR3 DNA reads TGTGCCAGCAGATCCTCGGGACTAGCGGGAGAGGAGTTCTTC.

The chain recombines TRBV28 with TRBJ1-1; weak D call: TRBD1 (6 bases). The ends were cut back, 3 bases at V and 14 bases at J, with 19 bases in the middle. CDR3 size: 13 residues. Germline V gene lookup returns CDR1 MDHEN and CDR2 SYDVKM. The CDR3 loop reads CASSLELKGGVFF. The CDR3 DNA follows: TGTGCCAGCAGTTTGGAGCTTAAGGGGGGGGTCTTCTTT.

This chain links TRBV30 with TRBJ2-3; 10 positions agree with TRBD2. Germline trimming cut 0 bases from V and 3 bases from J; bases unmatched to any gene: 3. The CDR3 contains 15 residues. CDR1 is GTSNPN and CDR2 is SVGIG in the germline V gene (reference sequence). The CDR3 spells CAWSVQAGGTDTQYF. CDR3 coding DNA: TGTGCCTGGAGTGTACAAGCGGGGGGGACAGATACGCAGTATTTT.

The J gene is TRBJ1-6, the V gene TRBV7-9, with D uncertain. Germline V gives CDR1 SEHNR, CDR2 FQNEAQ (reference sequence). V lost 9 bases and J lost 6, with 18 bases in between. The CDR3 has 15 amino acids. CDR3 DNA: TGTGCCAGTGGAGACCGAGGGAGGACTAATTCACCCCTCCACTTT. It is translated as CASGDRGRTNSPLHF.

This chain connects TRBV6-1 to TRBJ2-5, with 8 bases matching TRBD1. The V gene end was trimmed by 2 bases and the J gene end by 2 bases; junction bases not matched to a gene: 4. Germline V gene sequence: CDR1 MNHNS, CDR2 SASEGT. The CDR3 runs to 15 residues. The CDR3 bases are TGTGCCAGCAGTGAACTGGACAGGGCGCAAGAGACCCAGTACTTC. It encodes CASSELDRAQETQYF.

The table lists this clone with a count of one. This chain uses TRBV18 with TRBJ1-3, with 7 bases lining up with TRBD1. The junction had 3 bases not matched to a gene; V was cut back by 4 bases and J by 6 bases. Germline values: CDR1 KGHSH, CDR2 LQKENI. The CDR3 runs 13 residues. The CDR3 bases are TGTGCCAGCTCACTCGACAGGGAAAACACCATATATTTT. Translating gives CASSLDRENTIYF.

This sequence joins TRBV6-5 and TRBJ2-5, with 9 bases matching TRBD2. In germline, CDR1 is MNHEY, CDR2 SVGAGI. With 6 bases clipped from V and 7 bases from J, the junction kept 6 bases outside the gene matches. The CDR3 loop spans 13 amino acids. The CDR3 region has the DNA TGTGCCAGCAGGCGGGGGGGGTCCCGGACCCAGTACTTC. Residues: CASRRGGSRTQYF.

This clone was seen a few times. The chain links TRBV15 to TRBJ1-2; 8 bases map to TRBD1. Trimming removed 5 bases from V and 6 bases from J; junction bases left unmatched: 8. There are 14 residues in the CDR3. Germline-derived CDR1 and CDR2 are LNHNV and YYDKDF (reference sequence). The CDR3 DNA follows: TGTGCCACCAGCCCACGGACAGGGATGGATGGCTACACCTTC. It translates to CATSPRTGMDGYTF.

CDR3 DNA: TGCGCCAGCAACCCCACTGGGCCGGGGGTCGGGAATACGCAGTATTTT. Translated, it gives CASNPTGPGVGNTQYF. The rearrangement links TRBV5-1 to TRBJ2-3; possibly TRBD2 for D (6 bases). This CDR3 contains 16 residues. V was pared by 6 bases and J by 7 bases, with 24 bases between. In germline, CDR1 is SGHRS, CDR2 YFSETQ.

This chain joins TRBV24-1 and TRBJ2-5, with 11 bases identical to TRBD2. The V gene's germline CDR1 is KGHDR and CDR2 SFDVKD. The V and J ends lost 5 bases and 9 bases, in that order; junction bases with no gene match: 16. This CDR3 has 17 residues. The CDR3 DNA sequence: TGTGCCACCAGTGGTAAGACTAGCGGGAAAGGGGGTGGGGCCCAGTACTTC. It translates to CATSGKTSGKGGGAQYF.

The chain combines TRBV6-5 with TRBJ2-5; D is perhaps TRBD1 (8 bases). V was trimmed by 7 bases and J by 5 bases, leaving 20 bases between them. From germline, CDR1 is MNHEY and CDR2 SVGAGI. This CDR3 comprises 15 residues. CDR3 protein: CASTFLGQGGETQYF. CDR3 DNA sequence: TGTGCCAGCACCTTTCTCGGACAGGGAGGGGAGACCCAGTACTTC.

The CDR3 loop reads CASKRSGTYEQYF. The DNA of the CDR3 is TGCGCCAGCAAACGAAGCGGAACCTACGAGCAGTACTTC. J is TRBJ2-7 and V is TRBV5-1; possible D gene TRBD2, 5 bases. Germline V gene sequence: CDR1 SGHRS, CDR2 YFSETQ. CDR3 length: 13 amino acids. The V end lost 6 bases, the J end lost 2 bases, and 12 bases lay between the germline ends.